The 27 T cell receptor beta chains below all came from one sample that was sequenced in a study of T cells in Graves' hyperthyroidism and ophthalmopathy. RNA transcripts provided the source from which TCR beta CDR3 regions were amplified. A set of HTBI primers served as the primers for a first-round RT-PCR of the TCR CDR3. Each CDR3 protein gets one entry after TCRdb re-called the multiplex PCR reads with MiXCR. This table holds around 720,000 distinct CDR3 sequences, 35% found once. Input material: blood. All receptors derive from a woman aged 40 to 55 with Graves' hyperthyroidism.

Comment on this clonotype: A read error may produce the germline difference seen at one junction end. The chain carries TRBV19 and TRBJ1-2; TRBD1 might be the D (5 bases). The CDR3 extends over 16 amino acids. Germline V gene sequence: CDR1 LNHDA, CDR2 SQIVND (reference sequence). The CDR3 loop is CASSPRGGTSGYGYAF. The CDR3 bases are TGTGCCAGCAGCCCTCGGGGGGGGACCTCAGGGTATGGCTACGCCTTC.

The rearrangement uses TRBV10-2 and TRBJ2-1, with TRBD2 identical over 7 bases. This CDR3 is 14 amino acids long. CDR1 and CDR2 from the germline V gene are WSHSY and SAAADI. J was trimmed by 6 bases and V by 7 bases; bases with no gene match: 9. The CDR3, as DNA: TGCGCCAGCACGGGGACTGCTAGCGGCAATGAGCAGTTCTTC. Protein sequence: CASTGTASGNEQFF.

The chain links TRBV29-1 to TRBJ2-1; D ambiguous. Germline V lookup: CDR1 SQVTM, CDR2 ANQGSEA. V was shortened by 5 bases and J by 0 bases, with 26 bases between the two germline ends. The CDR3 consists of 19 residues. The CDR3 sequence: CSVLLPPVIDRSSYNEQFF. The CDR3 bases are TGCAGCGTTCTCCTCCCTCCCGTAATTGATCGGAGCTCCTACAATGAGCAGTTCTTC.

This rearrangement joins TRBV19 to TRBJ1-2; no clear D. Trimming removed 7 bases at V and 1 base at J, with 13 bases between. CDR3 length equals 14 residues. Germline V gives CDR1 LNHDA, CDR2 SQIVND (reference sequence). CDR3 sequence (DNA): TGTGCCAGTACCGACCGCGGGTTTAACTATGGCTACACCTTC. Its protein is CASTDRGFNYGYTF. Full variable domain (rest looked up from reference TRBV19 and TRBJ1-2): DGGITQSPKYLFRKEGQNVTLSCEQNLNHDAMYWYRQDPGQGLRLIYYSQIVNDFQKGDIAEGYSVSREKKESFPLTVTSAQKNPTAFYLCASTDRGFNYGYTFGSGTRLTVV.

This clonotype was counted once. The chain joins TRBV3-1 to TRBJ2-5; D unresolved. Germline V CDR1 and CDR2: LGHDT, YNNKEL (reference sequence). The CDR3 spans 12 residues. V dropped 4 bases and J dropped 7 bases, with 10 bases sitting between them. CDR3 DNA sequence: TGTGCCAGCAGCCCACGCTGGTGGACCCAGTACTTC. This encodes CASSPRWWTQYF.

This clonotype appeared many times. The chain carries TRBV7-9 and TRBJ1-1; D may be TRBD1 (5 bases). The CDR3 runs to 13 residues. Trimming stripped 5 bases from V and 6 bases from J, with 13 bases between. CDR1 is SEHNR and CDR2 is FQNEAQ in the germline V gene (reference sequence). The CDR3 nucleotides are TGTGCCAGCAGCCCAGACGGGGGGTCTGAAGCTTTCTTT. It is translated as CASSPDGGSEAFF.

Only a few counts were recorded for this clonotype. The chain uses TRBV7-2 and TRBJ2-6; no reliable D call. The CDR3 spans 14 residues. With 6 bases removed from V and 0 bases from J, the gap between germline ends came to 6 bases. From germline, CDR1 is SGHTA and CDR2 FQGNSA. CDR3 sequence reads: CASRGFSGANVLTF. The CDR3 DNA follows: TGTGCCAGCAGGGGATTCTCTGGGGCCAACGTCCTGACTTTC.

As regards this clonotype: A much larger clone lies a single base off, so this may be a read error. J is TRBJ2-2 and V is TRBV7-9; D gene uncertain. The germline V gene has CDR1 SEHNR and CDR2 FQNEAQ (reference sequence). The CDR3 spans 15 residues. The CDR3 DNA follows: TGTGCCAGCAGCTTAACGTCAGCGAACGCCGGGGAGCTGTTTTTT. As protein: CASSLTSANAGELFF.

This clonotype was seen many times. The chain combines TRBV29-1 with TRBJ2-2; TRBD2 agrees at 12 bases. This CDR3 region has 15 residues. CDR1 is SQVTM and CDR2 is ANQGSEA in the germline V gene. V gave up 7 bases and J gave up 4 bases; unmatched junction bases: 7. This CDR3 is CSAASLAGGTGELFF. CDR3 coding DNA: TGCAGCGCTGCTTCACTAGCGGGAGGCACCGGGGAGCTGTTTTTT.

CDR3 protein: CSVGGAENTEAFF. For the CDR3, the DNA is TGCAGCGTTGGGGGGGCCGAGAACACTGAAGCTTTCTTT. This chain links TRBV29-1 with TRBJ1-1; TRBD1 might be the D (6 bases). Trimming cost V 4 bases and J 1 base, with 10 bases left between them. The CDR3 has 13 residues. The germline CDR1 and CDR2 sequences are SQVTM and ANQGSEA.

The chain uses TRBV7-2 and TRBJ2-7; the D gene is possibly TRBD2 (5 bases). The V end was cut by 4 bases, the J end by 5 bases, with 15 bases between. Germline-derived CDR1 and CDR2 are SGHTA and FQGNSA. This CDR3 comprises 14 residues. CDR3 DNA sequence: TGTGCCAGCAGCTACGGACTCTATACGGACGAGCAGTACTTC. Its translation is CASSYGLYTDEQYF.

In its sample, this clonotype was seen many times. This chain links TRBV10-3 with TRBJ2-3; D is uncertain. This CDR3 has 11 amino acids. V was shortened by 3 bases and J by 3 bases, with 1 base between the two germline ends. Germline V lookup: CDR1 ENHRY, CDR2 SYGVKD. CDR3 coding DNA: TGTGCCATCAGTGAAACAGATACGCAGTATTTT. Residues: CAISETDTQYF.

This clonotype was counted many times. The rearrangement links TRBV7-6 to TRBJ2-5; a possible D gene is TRBD2 (6 bases). Germline V gives CDR1 SGHVS, CDR2 FNYEAQ. The CDR3 loop spans 13 amino acids. Trimming stripped 5 bases from V and 5 bases from J, with 12 bases between. For the CDR3, the DNA is TGTGCCAGCAGCGGAACTAGCTCCGAGACCCAGTACTTC. Amino acid sequence: CASSGTSSETQYF.

This clonotype has ten or more counts. V is TRBV7-2 and J is TRBJ2-5; 13 nucleotides align to TRBD2. The germline V gene has CDR1 SGHTA and CDR2 FQGNSA. CDR3 size: 17 residues. V dropped 6 bases and J dropped 4; count of bases not matched to a gene: 11. CDR3 in amino acids: CASSTSGGARTPETQYF. The CDR3 DNA reads as TGTGCCAGCAGTACTAGCGGGGGGGCGAGGACCCCAGAGACCCAGTACTTC.

The chain combines TRBV7-2 with TRBJ2-5; D might be TRBD2 (7 bases). Judging by the DNA end, TRBJ2-1 fits better; the J call may be wrong. From germline, CDR1 is SGHTA and CDR2 FQGNSA. The length of the CDR3 is 15 residues. CDR3 DNA: TGTGCCAGCAGCTTAGATGCGGGGGCCCACAATGAGCAGTTCTTC. Amino acid sequence: CASSLDAGAHNEQFF.

This clonotype was picked up many times. The chain carries TRBV10-3 and TRBJ1-5; no clear D gene. Trimming removed 6 bases from V and 4 bases from J, with 16 bases in between. The V gene's germline CDR1 is ENHRY and CDR2 SYGVKD. This CDR3 has 15 amino acids. The DNA for the CDR3 is TGTGCCATCAGGGAGGCGGGCGGCTTGAATCAGCCCCAGCATTTT. Protein sequence: CAIREAGGLNQPQHF.

In its sample, this clonotype was seen a few times. The chain has TRBV6-5 and TRBJ2-2; D gene unclear. This CDR3 region has 16 residues. Trimming removed 2 bases from V and 0 bases from J, with 10 bases in between. Per germline, CDR1 MNHEY and CDR2 SVGAGI. Here the CDR3 reads CASSYEVATNTGELFF. CDR3 nucleotide sequence: TGTGCCAGCAGTTACGAGGTTGCGACGAACACCGGGGAGCTGTTTTTT.

The chain couples TRBV19 to TRBJ2-5; 11 positions agree with TRBD2. Trimming took 3 bases from V and 5 from J; bases not matched to a gene: 17. The CDR3 length is 19 residues. Per the germline V gene, CDR1 is LNHDA and CDR2 is SQIVND (reference sequence). CDR3 nucleotide sequence: TGTGCCAGTAGTATGGTCGGGTCGCTAGCGGGAGGTGGCGTGGAGACCCAGTACTTC. It specifies CASSMVGSLAGGGVETQYF.

Comment on this clonotype: This clone may be a read error of a much larger clone one base away. The chain carries TRBV20-1 and TRBJ2-7; D gene ambiguous. The CDR3 consists of 13 residues. CDR1 and CDR2 (germline): DFQATT, SNEGSKA (reference sequence). Trimming stripped 1 base from V and 3 bases from J, with 10 bases between. CDR3 protein: CSARGIRNYEQYF. In DNA, the CDR3 is TGCAGTGCTAGAGGTATCCGTAACTACGAGCAGTACTTC.

The chain combines TRBV28 with TRBJ2-5; possible D gene TRBD1, 6 bases. Germline lookup yields CDR1 MDHEN and CDR2 SYDVKM. V was clipped by 5 bases and J by 6 bases, with 10 bases between them. The CDR3 extends over 12 amino acids. The CDR3 is CASSDQGKTQYF. Here the CDR3 DNA reads TGTGCCAGCAGTGATCAGGGGAAGACCCAGTACTTC.

This clonotype was seen repeatedly, ten times or more. This rearrangement joins TRBV10-3 to TRBJ1-2; 7 nucleotides line up with TRBD1. The germline gives CDR1 ENHRY, CDR2 SYGVKD. The CDR3 covers 16 residues. Unmatched junction bases numbered 12, after V lost 4 bases and J lost 4 bases. The CDR3 DNA is TGTGCCATCAGTGCATTACTCCCGGGACAGTCCTATGGCTACACCTTC. It codes for CAISALLPGQSYGYTF.

The chain combines TRBV7-2 with TRBJ1-3, with a weak D call TRBD1 (5 bases). CDR3 length: 18 residues. V shed 1 base and J shed 4 bases, with 20 bases lying between them. Germline assignment: CDR1 SGHTA and CDR2 FQGNSA. The CDR3 DNA reads as TGTGCCAGCAGCTTAGTGCTTCAGGGTAGATCGGCGGGAAACACCATATATTTT. The encoded protein is CASSLVLQGRSAGNTIYF.

The sample holds a few counts of this clonotype. V and J are TRBV10-3 and TRBJ1-5; D gene ambiguous. V was shortened by 10 bases and J by 6 bases, with 22 bases between the two germline ends. CDR3 length: 15 residues. The germline V gene has CDR1 ENHRY and CDR2 SYGVKD. The CDR3 spells CASTPPAGSLQPQHF. The CDR3, as DNA: TGTGCCAGCACCCCGCCGGCGGGTTCGCTTCAGCCCCAGCATTTT.

This clonotype was seen many times. The rearrangement links TRBV2 to TRBJ2-6; D call uncertain. The ends were cut back, 5 bases at V and 2 bases at J, with 19 bases in the middle. The germline V gene encodes CDR1 SNHLY and CDR2 FYNNEI. The CDR3 is made up of 18 amino acids. CDR3 DNA sequence: TGTGCCAGCAGTAACCCACAGAGTACTTGGGCTGGGGCCAACGTCCTGACTTTC. Translated: CASSNPQSTWAGANVLTF.

This clonotype was found many times. The J gene is TRBJ1-2, the V gene TRBV7-2; D not resolved. V was cut by 1 base and J by 6 bases, with 15 bases left in between. CDR1 is SGHTA, CDR2 FQGNSA, per germline. This CDR3 region has 15 residues. CDR3 coding DNA: TGTGCCAGCAGCTTAGGTAACACAAGGACGGATGGCTACACCTTC. Its protein product is CASSLGNTRTDGYTF. The full variable domain, its missing parts supplied by reference TRBV7-2 and TRBJ1-2, is GAGVSQSPSNKVTEKGKDVELRCDPISGHTALYWYRQSLGQGLEFLIYFQGNSAPDKSGLPSDRFSAERTGGSVSTLTIQRTQQEDSAVYLCASSLGNTRTDGYTFGSGTRLTVV.

This clonotype appeared many times. The chain joins TRBV3-1 to TRBJ1-5; TRBD1 might be the D (6 bases). Germline V gene data show CDR1 as LGHDT and CDR2 as YNNKEL (reference sequence). V was trimmed by 5 bases and J by 6 bases, leaving 11 bases between them. The CDR3 has 13 amino acids. The CDR3 loop reads CASSNREGQPQHF. The CDR3 DNA sequence: TGTGCCAGCAGCAACAGGGAGGGTCAGCCCCAGCATTTT.

This clonotype came up a few times. This chain links TRBV6-6 with TRBJ2-2; D unclear. Deletions cut 5 bases from V and 0 bases from J, with 13 bases between. The CDR3 sequence is 16 residues long. CDR1 is MNHNY, CDR2 SVGAGI, per germline (reference sequence). The CDR3 region has the DNA TGTGCCAGCAGTCCACGAGCGCTGTCGAACACCGGGGAGCTGTTTTTT. Translated: CASSPRALSNTGELFF.